Reported below is one T cell receptor (beta chain). The sample is drawn from a study of blood T cell repertoires in COVID-19. Study-level information: Acute and convalescent COVID-19 specimens originated in the United States, Italy and Spain.

Assay used: immunoSEQ multiplex PCR; TCRdb lists only in-frame clones, some missing. This sample has 250,000 to 300,000 clones, with 85% to 90% found just once. The CDR3 spans 15 residues. Trimming stripped 4 bases from V and 0 bases from J, with 9 bases between. Germline values: CDR1 LGHNA, CDR2 YNFKEQ. V gene TRBV4-2 combines with J gene TRBJ2-2, with D perhaps matching TRBD1 (6 bases). This clonotype originated in a woman aged 25 to 39 with COVID-19, enrolled during active disease. The sample comprised peripheral blood. The CDR3 spells CASSLQGPNTGELFF. The CDR3 DNA follows: TGTGCCAGCAGCCTGCAGGGGCCGAACACCGGGGAGCTGTTTTTT.